The subject of this entry is one T cell receptor (beta chain). Antigen specificity is unknown. Assay used: immunoSEQ multiplex PCR; TCRdb lists only in-frame clones, some missing. The repertoire holds over 25,000 clones, with 83% as singletons. The data originate from a study of vaccination effects on CD4 cells after COVID-19. ViraFEST expansion of antigen-specific CD4+ T cells with viral peptide pools preceded sequencing. A roughly 10-day culture period preceded the isolation of CD4+ T cells. BNT162b2 vaccine or mRNA-1273 vaccine was given to participants in two doses. Negative nucleocapsid antibody tests before and after vaccination confirmed no previous SARS-CoV-2 infection. The study, taken as a whole, reports: Healthy vaccinees showed cross-reactivity with common cold coronaviruses in only 1 of 255 vaccine-induced clones. The study dataset contains few convalescent patients and includes no early post-infection timepoints.

The sample in question was CD4+ T cells from PBMCs cultured with HCoV-NL63 spike peptides, obtained after COVID-19 vaccination. The clonotype was recovered from a human donor who received a COVID-19 vaccine. Some clones in this sample may be carry-over from other donors' samples.

This CDR3 is CASSPRVLLNTEAFF. In nucleotides, the CDR3 is TGTGCCAGCAGCCCAAGGGTTTTATTGAACACTGAAGCTTTCTTT. V is TRBV14 and J is TRBJ1-1, with no clear D. The germline V and J ends were trimmed by 4 bases and 0 bases, with 12 bases remaining between them. This CDR3 is 15 amino acids long. Per germline, CDR1 SGHDN and CDR2 FVKESK.